This entry is about one T cell receptor beta chain. What it binds is unknown. Germline lookup yields CDR1 SGHNT and CDR2 YYREEE (reference sequence). This CDR3 contains 13 residues. The junction had 5 bases not matched to a gene; V was cut back by 2 bases and J by 10 bases. This sample is part of a study of cytomegalovirus exposure and HLA in healthy donors. Study observations and caveats: In a later analysis, across HLA loci, associated TCR counts were highest for DRB1, lowest for HLA-C.

PCR used 60 Vbeta primers and 13 Jbeta primers. Assay: immunoSEQ multiplex PCR; the TCRdb copy retains only in-frame clones and omits some. In the table there are about 190,000 clones, approximately 80% of which are singletons. Specimen: PBMCs. The receptor comes from a boy between 2 and 10 years old in good health and CMV-seronegative. The chain has TRBV5-4 and TRBJ1-2; 10 bases line up with TRBD1. CDR3 sequence reads: CASSFTGQGFYTF. CDR3 coding DNA: TGTGCCAGCAGCTTTACGGGACAGGGGTTCTACACCTTC.